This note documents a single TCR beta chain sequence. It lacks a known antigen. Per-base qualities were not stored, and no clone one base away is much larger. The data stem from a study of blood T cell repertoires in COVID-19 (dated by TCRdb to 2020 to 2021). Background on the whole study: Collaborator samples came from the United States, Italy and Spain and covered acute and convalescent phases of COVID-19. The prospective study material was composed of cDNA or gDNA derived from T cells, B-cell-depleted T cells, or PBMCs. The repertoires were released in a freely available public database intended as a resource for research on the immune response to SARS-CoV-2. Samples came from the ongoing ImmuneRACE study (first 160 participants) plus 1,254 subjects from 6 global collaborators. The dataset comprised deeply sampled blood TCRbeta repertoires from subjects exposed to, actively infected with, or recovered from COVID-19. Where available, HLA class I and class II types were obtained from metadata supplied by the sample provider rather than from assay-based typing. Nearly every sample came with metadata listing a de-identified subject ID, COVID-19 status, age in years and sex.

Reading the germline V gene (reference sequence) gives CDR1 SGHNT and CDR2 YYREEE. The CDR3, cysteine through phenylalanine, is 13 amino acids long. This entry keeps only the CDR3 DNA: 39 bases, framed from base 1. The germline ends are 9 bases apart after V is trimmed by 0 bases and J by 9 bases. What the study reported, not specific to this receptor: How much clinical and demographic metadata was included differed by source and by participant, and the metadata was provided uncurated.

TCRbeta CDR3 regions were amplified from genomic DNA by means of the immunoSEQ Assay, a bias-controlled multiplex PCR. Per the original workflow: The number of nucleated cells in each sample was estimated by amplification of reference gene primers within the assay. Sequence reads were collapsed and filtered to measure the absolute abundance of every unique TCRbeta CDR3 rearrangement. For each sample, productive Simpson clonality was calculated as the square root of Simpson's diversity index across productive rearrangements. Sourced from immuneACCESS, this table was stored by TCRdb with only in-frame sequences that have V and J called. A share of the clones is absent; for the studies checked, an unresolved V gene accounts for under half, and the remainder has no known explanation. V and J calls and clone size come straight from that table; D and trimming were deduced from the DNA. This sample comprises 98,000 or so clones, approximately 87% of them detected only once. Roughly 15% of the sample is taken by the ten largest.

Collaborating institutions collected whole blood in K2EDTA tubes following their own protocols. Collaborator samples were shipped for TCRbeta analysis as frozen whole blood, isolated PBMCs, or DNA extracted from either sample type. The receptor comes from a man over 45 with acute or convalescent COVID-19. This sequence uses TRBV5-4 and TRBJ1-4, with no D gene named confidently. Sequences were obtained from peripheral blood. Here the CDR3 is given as CASSLVGDQKLFF. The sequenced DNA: TGTGCCAGCAGCTTGGTGGGCGATCAAAAACTGTTTTTT.